This is a list of T cell receptor beta chains from one sample in a study of blood T cell repertoires in COVID-19. Some clones are missing from TCRdb's copy, which holds only in-frame ones; the method was immunoSEQ multiplex PCR. This sample has more than 200,000 clones, with approximately 90% found just once. The sequencing input was peripheral blood. Receptors were obtained from a man in his 70s with acute or convalescent COVID-19. Each CDR3 is given with its conserved first and last residue. The D gene is left open where the match is weak. Only some rows state a clone size, as once, few, many or a class for expanded clones.

size,V,J,D,CDR3,DNA
-,TRBV7-9,TRBJ1-1,TRBD1,CASSVQGALTEAFF,TGTGCCAGCAGCGTACAGGGGGCGCTTACTGAAGCTTTCTTT
many,TRBV11-2,TRBJ2-7,TRBD2,CASSLTAGPLYEQYF,TGTGCCAGCAGCTTAACAGCGGGACCCCTTTACGAGCAGTACTTC
-,TRBV6-5,TRBJ2-7,-,CASSPTDRYEQYF,TGTGCCAGCAGTCCGACAGACAGGTACGAGCAGTACTTC
-,TRBV7-3,TRBJ1-2,TRBD1,CASSLNPGQGPYGYTF,TGTGCCAGCAGCTTAAACCCCGGACAGGGGCCCTATGGCTACACCTTC
-,TRBV18,TRBJ2-5,-,CASSQTDSQETQYF,TGTGCCAGCTCACAGACAGACTCCCAAGAGACCCAGTACTTC
-,TRBV9,TRBJ2-5,-,CASSVGTSGVWETQYF,TGTGCCAGCAGCGTAGGAACGTCAGGGGTGTGGGAGACCCAGTACTTC
-,TRBV18,TRBJ2-7,-,CASSPTVYEQYF,TGTGCCAGCTCACCGACAGTCTACGAGCAGTACTTC
-,TRBV10-3,TRBJ2-1,TRBD2,CAIRPRTSGSSYNEQFF,TGTGCCATCAGACCACGGACTAGCGGGAGCTCCTACAATGAGCAGTTCTTC
-,TRBV16,TRBJ1-1,-,CASSQSRVNTEAFF,TGTGCCAGCAGCCAATCGAGGGTGAACACTGAAGCTTTCTTT
-,TRBV5-1,TRBJ2-1,-,CASSLVQGDEQFF,TGCGCCAGCAGCTTGGTACAGGGCGATGAGCAGTTCTTC
-,TRBV7-9,TRBJ2-2,-,CASSLQGPLTGELFF,TGTGCCAGCAGCCTTCAGGGTCCCCTCACCGGGGAGCTGTTTTTT
-,TRBV9,TRBJ2-7,-,CASSPRGLYEQYF,TGTGCCAGCAGCCCTCGGGGTCTCTACGAGCAGTACTTC
few,TRBV10-3,TRBJ1-6,-,CAISESGHPQGSPLHF,TGTGCCATCAGTGAGTCGGGCCACCCACAGGGTTCACCCCTCCACTTT
-,TRBV5-6,TRBJ1-2,-,CASSSNLQGNYGYTF,TGTGCCAGCAGCTCTAACCTACAGGGTAACTATGGCTACACCTTC
-,TRBV18,TRBJ2-1,TRBD2,CASSPTSGSSYNEQFF,TGTGCCAGCTCACCGACTAGCGGGAGCTCCTACAATGAGCAGTTCTTC